The 28 T cell receptor beta chains listed next were all sequenced from one sample in a study of T-cell memory formation after mild COVID-19. TCRdb reprocessed the 5' RACE reads via MiXCR and lists one record per CDR3 protein. The table includes around 450,000 distinct CDR3 sequences, approximately 20% detected once. What was sequenced was PBMCs or a T cell subset sorted from them (not recorded which). The receptors stem from an adult woman who had mild COVID-19 (a few samples of this study predate the infection). Cell type and time point are not known.

In its sample, this clonotype was seen many times. The rearrangement uses TRBV19 and TRBJ2-3; 9 positions match TRBD2. This CDR3 is 16 amino acids long. J gave up 0 bases and V 8 bases, and 9 bases lay outside the gene matches. Per the germline V gene, CDR1 is LNHDA and CDR2 is SQIVND (reference sequence). The DNA of the CDR3 is TGTGCCAGTTCTCTTAGCGGGAGAGTCAGCACAGATACGCAGTATTTT. The encoded protein is CASSLSGRVSTDTQYF.

A few counts support this clonotype. The chain uses TRBV20-1 and TRBJ2-3; the D gene is possibly TRBD2 (6 bases). Germline assignment: CDR1 DFQATT and CDR2 SNEGSKA (reference sequence). V gave up 1 base and J gave up 2 bases, with 13 bases separating them. This CDR3 region has 15 residues. The CDR3 sequence is CSARVALAVTDTQYF. In DNA, the CDR3 is TGCAGTGCTAGAGTGGCGTTAGCGGTCACAGATACGCAGTATTTT.

This clonotype has more than one count but fewer than ten. The CDR3 bases are TGTGCCAGCAGTTGGGAAAATCAGGGGGATGAGGATGAGCAGTTCTTC. Its protein is CASSWENQGDEDEQFF. This chain connects TRBV12-3 or TRBV12-4 to TRBJ2-1, with 7 positions matching TRBD1. The V gene end was trimmed by 4 bases and the J gene end by 8 bases; junction bases not matched to a gene: 14. CDR3 length equals 16 residues.

This clonotype was seen a few times. The J gene is TRBJ2-7, the V gene TRBV5-1; a possible D gene is TRBD2 (6 bases). Germline loops: CDR1 SGHRS, CDR2 YFSETQ. The CDR3 length is 14 residues. Trimming pared 0 bases from V and 3 bases from J, leaving 10 bases between. The CDR3 loop is CASSLGGSGYEQYF. Here the CDR3 DNA reads TGCGCCAGCAGCTTGGGTGGTAGCGGCTACGAGCAGTACTTC.

This clonotype was seen ten or more times. The J gene is TRBJ2-1, the V gene TRBV7-9; 9 bases align to TRBD2. The V gene's germline CDR1 is SEHNR and CDR2 FQNEAQ (reference sequence). With V trimmed by 5 bases and J by 5 bases, 19 bases remained unmatched. The CDR3 length is 19 residues. The CDR3 bases are TGTGCCAGCAGCCCCGGCCTAGCGGGAATGTTCGGGTTGAACAATGAGCAGTTCTTC. It translates to CASSPGLAGMFGLNNEQFF. Complete variable domain (other parts from reference TRBV7-9 and TRBJ2-1): DTGVSQNPRHKITKRGQNVTFRCDPISEHNRLYWYRQTLGQGPEFLTYFQNEAQLEKSRLLSDRFSAERPKGSFSTLEIQRTEQGDSAMYLCASSPGLAGMFGLNNEQFFGPGTRLTVL.

This chain uses TRBV24-1 with TRBJ2-2, with a tentative D call TRBD2 (6 bases). V was cut by 6 bases and J by 7 bases, with 8 bases left in between. The CDR3 length is 12 residues. Germline CDR1 KGHDR, CDR2 SFDVKD. The CDR3, as DNA: TGTGCCACCAGTTGGAGGGGCGGGGAGCTGTTTTTT. This gives the protein CATSWRGGELFF.

This clonotype was seen a few times. This chain joins TRBV5-5 and TRBJ1-2, with TRBD1 matching over 8 bases. CDR1 is SGHKS, CDR2 YYEKEE, per germline (reference sequence). The CDR3 is 15 residues long. V was clipped by 4 bases and J by 4 bases; unmatched bases: 9. CDR3 in DNA: TGTGCCAGCAGCATCCGGGACAGGAGACTCTATGGCTACACCTTC. Amino acids: CASSIRDRRLYGYTF. Using reference TRBV5-5 and TRBJ1-2 for the parts outside the CDR3, the full variable domain is DAGVTQSPTHLIKTRGQQVTLRCSPISGHKSVSWYQQVLGQGPQFIFQYYEKEERGRGNFPDRFSARQFPNYSSELNVNALLLGDSALYLCASSIRDRRLYGYTFGSGTRLTVV.

This clonotype was counted a few times. The gene calls are TRBV7-2 and TRBJ2-1; D perhaps matches TRBD1 (5 bases). V lost 1 base, J lost 7 bases, and 11 bases lay in between. This CDR3 has 14 amino acids. Germline CDR1 reads SGHTA; CDR2 reads FQGNSA. The CDR3 nucleotides are TGTGCCAGCAGCTTAGTTGCAGGGCCAAATGAGCAGTTCTTC. It yields the protein CASSLVAGPNEQFF.

This clonotype was seen more than once but under ten times. This chain joins TRBV24-1 and TRBJ2-1; 9 bases align to TRBD2. Germline V gene sequence: CDR1 KGHDR, CDR2 SFDVKD. The trim removed 3 bases at V and 6 bases at J, leaving 5 bases unmatched. The CDR3 spans 15 residues. The DNA for the CDR3 is TGTGCCACCAGTGATCCCGCTAGCGGGACCAATGAGCAGTTCTTC. Its translation is CATSDPASGTNEQFF.

This rearrangement joins TRBV18 to TRBJ2-1, with 9 bases identical to TRBD1. Trimming took 2 bases from V and 3 from J; bases not matched to a gene: 8. The CDR3 has 17 residues. Germline values: CDR1 KGHSH, CDR2 LQKENI. CDR3 region: CASSPMSDRGGYNEQFF. DNA for the CDR3: TGTGCCAGCTCACCAATGTCGGACAGGGGCGGCTACAATGAGCAGTTCTTC.

The chain carries TRBV15 and TRBJ2-4; tentatively, D is TRBD1 or TRBD2 (5 bases each). Trimming cost V 5 bases and J 1 base, with 18 bases left between them. Looked up from germline, CDR1 is LNHNV and CDR2 is YYDKDF (reference sequence). The CDR3 has 17 amino acids. The CDR3 is CATSEPGATRAKNIQYF. The CDR3 DNA sequence: TGTGCCACCAGCGAGCCCGGGGCCACGAGGGCCAAAAACATTCAGTACTTC.

The rearrangement joins TRBV24-1 to TRBJ2-6; either TRBD1 or TRBD2 may supply D (5 bases each). CDR3 length: 17 amino acids. Trimming removed 2 bases at V and 6 bases at J, with 16 bases between. Per germline, CDR1 KGHDR and CDR2 SFDVKD. CDR3 sequence reads: CATSDSGDPKVANVLTF. The CDR3 nucleotides are TGTGCCACCAGTGATTCTGGGGACCCTAAGGTGGCCAACGTCCTGACTTTC.

This clonotype was seen a handful of times. The chain employs TRBV5-1 and TRBJ2-7; D gene uncertain. The length of the CDR3 is 13 residues. Per the germline V gene, CDR1 is SGHRS and CDR2 is YFSETQ. V was cut by 3 bases and J by 5 bases, with 12 bases left in between. This CDR3 is CASSYEFYHEQYF. CDR3 in DNA: TGCGCCAGCAGCTATGAATTTTACCACGAGCAGTACTTC.

This clonotype was detected a few times. J is TRBJ2-7 and V is TRBV7-2; 7 bases line up with TRBD2. Germline V gives CDR1 SGHTA, CDR2 FQGNSA. J lost 3 bases, V lost 6 bases, and 11 bases had no gene match. This CDR3 contains 15 residues. The CDR3: CASSYGGTGNYEQYF. The CDR3 nucleotides are TGTGCCAGCAGTTACGGGGGGACTGGAAACTACGAGCAGTACTTC.

In its sample, this clonotype was seen many times. V gene TRBV27 combines with J gene TRBJ2-5, with a possible D match to TRBD1 (5 bases). The CDR3 contains 13 residues. From germline, CDR1 is MNHEY and CDR2 SMNVEV (reference sequence). V was pared by 3 bases and J by 2 bases, with 7 bases between. The CDR3 DNA reads as TGTGCCAGCAGTTTTCAGGGTCAAGAGACCCAGTACTTC. Translated, it gives CASSFQGQETQYF.

This clonotype was picked up many times. The rearrangement links TRBV12-3 or TRBV12-4 to TRBJ2-3; a weak D match, TRBD2 (5 bases). Trimming shortened V by 3 bases and J by 5 bases, and 6 bases separated the two germline ends. This CDR3 comprises 12 residues. In nucleotides, the CDR3 is TGTGCCAGCAGTTTTCGGGGAGATACGCAGTATTTT. Protein product: CASSFRGDTQYF.

This clonotype was recorded a few times. The rearrangement uses TRBV20-1 and TRBJ2-5, with TRBD2 matching 11 bases. From germline, CDR1 is DFQATT and CDR2 SNEGSKA (reference sequence). The CDR3 totals 15 residues. The ends lost 6 bases at V and 0 bases at J; junction bases unmatched: 6. CDR3 in DNA: TGCAGTGCGCCCGGTAGCGGGGGGGACCAAGAGACCCAGTACTTC. Its protein is CSAPGSGGDQETQYF.

The DNA of the CDR3 is TGTGCCAGCAGCCCCATTACGGGAGGGTTCACAGATACGCAGTATTTT. The encoded protein is CASSPITGGFTDTQYF. V is TRBV7-2 and J is TRBJ2-3; TRBD2 matches 8 bases. The germline CDR1 and CDR2 sequences are SGHTA and FQGNSA. The J segment lost 2 bases and the V segment lost 5 bases, leaving 9 bases of the junction unmatched. CDR3 length equals 16 residues. Full variable domain (rest looked up from reference TRBV7-2 and TRBJ2-3): GAGVSQSPSNKVTEKGKDVELRCDPISGHTALYWYRQSLGQGLEFLIYFQGNSAPDKSGLPSDRFSAERTGGSVSTLTIQRTQQEDSAVYLCASSPITGGFTDTQYFGPGTRLTVL.

The chain is built from TRBV6-5 and TRBJ1-1; D ambiguous. CDR1 and CDR2 (germline): MNHEY, SVGAGI. V lost 0 bases and J 1 base, leaving 9 bases between the germline ends. The CDR3 loop spans 15 amino acids. CDR3 loop: CASSYSRAGNTEAFF. CDR3 nucleotide sequence: TGTGCCAGCAGTTACTCGAGGGCGGGGAACACTGAAGCTTTCTTT.

The chain is built from TRBV19 and TRBJ2-5, with D maybe TRBD1 (6 bases). Germline assignment: CDR1 LNHDA and CDR2 SQIVND (reference sequence). This CDR3 comprises 16 residues. V gave up 6 bases and J gave up 4 bases, with 21 bases separating them. The CDR3 loop reads CASSSPAQGMAETQYF. The CDR3 DNA is TGTGCCAGTAGCTCCCCAGCTCAGGGGATGGCAGAGACCCAGTACTTC.

As regards this clonotype: A much more abundant neighbour one base away suggests this may be a read error. This chain links TRBV3-1 with TRBJ2-1; D is perhaps TRBD2 (6 bases). Germline assignment: CDR1 LGHDT and CDR2 YNNKEL (reference sequence). V was cut by 4 bases and J by 7 bases, with 11 bases left in between. The CDR3 is 13 residues long. The DNA of the CDR3 is TGTGCCAGCAGCCTCGGGAGAAGGAATGAGCAGTTCTTC. It yields the protein CASSLGRRNEQFF.

V is TRBV12-3 or TRBV12-4 and J is TRBJ2-7; perhaps D is TRBD1 or TRBD2 (5 bases each). CDR3 length: 15 residues. Trimming cost V 6 bases and J 1 base, with 16 bases left between them. The CDR3 coding sequence is TGTGCCAGCAGCCCTCTGCGTTGGGGGTCCTACGAGCAGTACTTC. Translation: CASSPLRWGSYEQYF.

Here the CDR3 reads CASSQSGAPGFYEQYF. CDR3 nucleotides: TGTGCCAGCAGCCAGTCGGGGGCGCCGGGTTTCTACGAGCAGTACTTC. This sequence joins TRBV3-1 and TRBJ2-7; tentatively, D is TRBD1 or TRBD2 (6 bases each). The germline V and J ends were trimmed by 3 bases and 3 bases, with 18 bases remaining between them. This CDR3 has 16 residues. Germline V gene lookup returns CDR1 LGHDT and CDR2 YNNKEL (reference sequence).

A few counts support this clonotype. This rearrangement joins TRBV5-1 to TRBJ2-1; the match to TRBD2 covers 13 bases. With V trimmed by 3 bases and J by 7 bases, 28 bases remained unmatched. The CDR3 sequence is 23 residues long. Germline V CDR1 and CDR2: SGHRS, YFSETQ. CDR3: CASSYANSWIRTGLAGELNEQFF. CDR3 DNA: TGCGCCAGCAGCTACGCTAATTCGTGGATTCGGACTGGACTAGCGGGAGAGTTAAATGAGCAGTTCTTC.

The chain uses TRBV20-1 and TRBJ2-7; D uncertain. This CDR3 is 15 amino acids long. Germline V gene sequence: CDR1 DFQATT, CDR2 SNEGSKA (reference sequence). V was cut by 0 bases and J by 2 bases, with 14 bases left in between. The CDR3 here is CSAREGFIAAYEQYF. Here the CDR3 DNA reads TGCAGTGCTAGAGAGGGCTTTATAGCAGCCTACGAGCAGTACTTC.

The chain joins TRBV4-2 to TRBJ1-5, with D unresolved. The V end lost 0 bases, the J end lost 10 bases, and 13 bases lay between the germline ends. The germline gives CDR1 LGHNA, CDR2 YNFKEQ. The CDR3 is 14 amino acids. The CDR3 DNA reads TGTGCCAGCAGCCAAGAGGCGGTGAGAGGACCCCAGCATTTT. Translation: CASSQEAVRGPQHF.

This clonotype has a handful of counts. The V gene is TRBV6-2 or TRBV6-3, the J gene TRBJ2-3; D possibly corresponds to TRBD2 (6 bases). V was clipped by 5 bases and J by 4 bases, with 13 bases between them. Germline V gene data show CDR1 as MNHEY and CDR2 as SVGEGT. The CDR3 runs to 14 residues. CDR3 DNA sequence: TGTGCCAGCAGTATGGGGGGTTTTGCAGATACGCAGTATTTT. Translating it yields CASSMGGFADTQYF.

J is TRBJ2-3 and V is TRBV30; D ambiguous. Looked up from germline, CDR1 is GTSNPN and CDR2 is SVGIG (reference sequence). Trimming pared 3 bases from V and 0 bases from J, leaving 7 bases between. This CDR3 comprises 13 residues. CDR3 sequence reads: CAWSAYSTDTQYF. The CDR3 coding sequence is TGTGCCTGGAGCGCCTACAGCACAGATACGCAGTATTTT.